This is a list of T cell receptor beta chains from one sample in a study of OX40 agonist ivuxolimab in advanced cancers. Clones were sequenced by immunoSEQ multiplex PCR, and TCRdb holds only the in-frame ones, with some missing. The data show tens of thousands of clones, 88% seen once. Sequenced material: CD4+ or CD8+ T cells sorted from blood, taken in a trial of the OX40 agonist ivuxolimab. Every receptor here comes from an adult with an advanced solid tumor such as melanoma, head and neck, liver or kidney cancer. Each CDR3 is given with its conserved first and last residue. The D gene is left open where the match is weak. Size values are once, few and many counts, or a class for expanded clones, and some rows have none.

clone_size: medium-sized
v_call: TRBV5-1
d_call: TRBD1
j_call: TRBJ1-2
cdr3_nt: TGCGCCAGCAGCTCGGACCCCGGGACAGGGGGCGGCTACACCTTC
cdr3_aa: CASSSDPGTGGGYTF

clone_size: -
v_call: TRBV14
d_call: -
j_call: TRBJ2-5
cdr3_nt: TGTGCCAGCAGCCTACAGGGAGGGGAGACCCAGTACTTC
cdr3_aa: CASSLQGGETQYF

clone_size: -
v_call: TRBV10-3
d_call: -
j_call: TRBJ1-5
cdr3_nt: TGTGCCATCAGTGAAGGGAGCAATCAGCCCCAGCATTTT
cdr3_aa: CAISEGSNQPQHF

clone_size: -
v_call: TRBV11-2
d_call: -
j_call: TRBJ2-7
cdr3_nt: TGTGCCAGCAGCTTAAGTCCCGGGACCTACGAGCAGTACTTC
cdr3_aa: CASSLSPGTYEQYF

clone_size: -
v_call: TRBV19
d_call: TRBD1
j_call: TRBJ2-1
cdr3_nt: TGTGCCAGTAGTATTCAGGCCAGGGGGCGCAATGAGCAGTTCTTC
cdr3_aa: CASSIQARGRNEQFF

clone_size: -
v_call: TRBV2
d_call: TRBD2
j_call: TRBJ2-2
cdr3_nt: TGTGCCAGCAGTGTTATGGGACTAGCGGCTTCCGGGGAGCTGTTTTTT
cdr3_aa: CASSVMGLAASGELFF

clone_size: -
v_call: TRBV6-5
d_call: TRBD1
j_call: TRBJ1-6
cdr3_nt: TGTGCCAGCAGTTACTGGGGGACAGATAATTCACCCCTCCACTTT
cdr3_aa: CASSYWGTDNSPLHF

clone_size: few
v_call: TRBV6-5
d_call: TRBD1
j_call: TRBJ1-5
cdr3_nt: TGTGCCAGCAGTTACTGGCCAGGGGGTCGCAATCAGCCCCAGCATTTT
cdr3_aa: CASSYWPGGRNQPQHF

clone_size: -
v_call: TRBV10-3
d_call: -
j_call: TRBJ1-1
cdr3_nt: TGTGCCATCAAATTACAGGGGAACACTGAAGCTTTCTTT
cdr3_aa: CAIKLQGNTEAFF

clone_size: -
v_call: TRBV30
d_call: -
j_call: TRBJ2-4
cdr3_nt: TGTGCCTGGAGTCAGGGGCGGTGGGACATTCAGTACTTC
cdr3_aa: CAWSQGRWDIQYF

clone_size: -
v_call: TRBV9
d_call: TRBD2
j_call: TRBJ2-3
cdr3_nt: TGTGCCAGCAGCGTAGCAACTAGCGGGTGGAGCACAGATACGCAGTATTTT
cdr3_aa: CASSVATSGWSTDTQYF

clone_size: -
v_call: TRBV18
d_call: -
j_call: TRBJ1-5
cdr3_nt: TGTGCCAGCTCACCTAGGAGCGCTAGCAATCAGCCCCAGCATTTT
cdr3_aa: CASSPRSASNQPQHF

clone_size: -
v_call: TRBV27
d_call: -
j_call: TRBJ2-3
cdr3_nt: TGTGCCAGCCGAAAAGTGGCGCTCGATACGCAGTATTTT
cdr3_aa: CASRKVALDTQYF

clone_size: -
v_call: TRBV29-1
d_call: -
j_call: TRBJ2-2
cdr3_nt: TGCAGCGTTGGGACGCCGAACACCGGGGAGCTGTTTTTT
cdr3_aa: CSVGTPNTGELFF

clone_size: -
v_call: TRBV5-1
d_call: TRBD1
j_call: TRBJ2-3
cdr3_nt: TGCGCCAGCAGCTTGGGCGCAGGGGGCTCGACAGATACGCAGTATTTT
cdr3_aa: CASSLGAGGSTDTQYF

clone_size: -
v_call: TRBV27
d_call: -
j_call: TRBJ1-4
cdr3_nt: TGTGCCAGCAGTGGAACGGGGGCCTATGAAAAACTGTTTTTT
cdr3_aa: CASSGTGAYEKLFF

clone_size: once
v_call: TRBV29-1
d_call: TRBD1
j_call: TRBJ1-1
cdr3_nt: TGCAGCGTTGAAGGCCCAGGGGGCGCGGACACTGAAGCTTTCTTT
cdr3_aa: CSVEGPGGADTEAFF

clone_size: once
v_call: TRBV29-1
d_call: TRBD2
j_call: TRBJ2-1
cdr3_nt: TGCAGCGTTGTTGCTAGCGGGAGGGCCTTAAAAGGTGAGCAGTTCTTC
cdr3_aa: CSVVASGRALKGEQFF

clone_size: -
v_call: TRBV5-1
d_call: TRBD2
j_call: TRBJ2-7
cdr3_nt: TGCGCCAGCAGCTTGACAGCGGGGCCTCCCTACGAGCAGTACTTC
cdr3_aa: CASSLTAGPPYEQYF

clone_size: -
v_call: TRBV12-5
d_call: TRBD1
j_call: TRBJ2-5
cdr3_nt: TGTGCTAGTGGTCTCCAGACAGGGGGGCACCAAGAGACCCAGTACTTC
cdr3_aa: CASGLQTGGHQETQYF

clone_size: -
v_call: TRBV29-1
d_call: -
j_call: TRBJ2-7
cdr3_nt: TGCAGCGTGGCGGCAGGGGGGCTTCCCTACGAGCAGTACTTC
cdr3_aa: CSVAAGGLPYEQYF

clone_size: -
v_call: TRBV7-2
d_call: TRBD2
j_call: TRBJ2-1
cdr3_nt: TGTGCCAGCAGCGAAACGGGAGGAGGCGATGAGCAGTTCTTC
cdr3_aa: CASSETGGGDEQFF

clone_size: -
v_call: TRBV19
d_call: TRBD1
j_call: TRBJ1-5
cdr3_nt: TGTGCCAGTGGGACAGTCGGCAATCAGCCCCAGCATTTT
cdr3_aa: CASGTVGNQPQHF

clone_size: -
v_call: TRBV6-4
d_call: TRBD1
j_call: TRBJ2-2
cdr3_nt: TGTGCCAGCAGTGAGCAGACAGGGGCGAACACCGGGGAGCTGTTTTTT
cdr3_aa: CASSEQTGANTGELFF

clone_size: -
v_call: TRBV6-1
d_call: TRBD1
j_call: TRBJ2-4
cdr3_nt: TGTGCCACTCCAGGGGGTGGCAACATTCAGTACTTC
cdr3_aa: CATPGGGNIQYF

clone_size: -
v_call: TRBV9
d_call: TRBD2
j_call: TRBJ2-5
cdr3_nt: TGTGCCAGCAGCCTCGGACTAGCGGGGGAGAGGGAGACCCAGTACTTC
cdr3_aa: CASSLGLAGERETQYF

clone_size: -
v_call: TRBV19
d_call: TRBD1
j_call: TRBJ1-2
cdr3_nt: TGTGCCAGTAGTATGCCTGGGGACAGGGAAACCTATGGCTACACCTTC
cdr3_aa: CASSMPGDRETYGYTF

clone_size: -
v_call: TRBV2
d_call: -
j_call: TRBJ2-1
cdr3_nt: TGTGCCAGCAGTGAAGACGCAAATGAGCAGTTCTTC
cdr3_aa: CASSEDANEQFF

clone_size: -
v_call: TRBV6-1
d_call: -
j_call: TRBJ2-7
cdr3_nt: TGTGCCAGCAGTGAAGATGGCGGACAATGGGAGCAGTACTTC
cdr3_aa: CASSEDGGQWEQYF

clone_size: -
v_call: TRBV7-6
d_call: TRBD1
j_call: TRBJ1-5
cdr3_nt: TGTGCCAGCAGCCTTGGGACAGCTGGGCAGCCCCAGCATTTT
cdr3_aa: CASSLGTAGQPQHF

clone_size: -
v_call: TRBV2
d_call: TRBD1
j_call: TRBJ2-7
cdr3_nt: TGTGCCAGCAGTGGATGGCAGGGGGCGGAAGAGCAGTACTTC
cdr3_aa: CASSGWQGAEEQYF

clone_size: once
v_call: TRBV9
d_call: -
j_call: TRBJ2-1
cdr3_nt: TGTGCCAGCAGCCCGTCCCATAGCCAGTACAATGAGCAGTTCTTC
cdr3_aa: CASSPSHSQYNEQFF

clone_size: -
v_call: TRBV29-1
d_call: -
j_call: TRBJ1-1
cdr3_nt: TGCAGCGTGTCGGACGGGAACACTGAAGCTTTCTTT
cdr3_aa: CSVSDGNTEAFF

clone_size: once
v_call: TRBV9
d_call: -
j_call: TRBJ2-1
cdr3_nt: TGTGCCAGCAGCGTAGATCTGCGGTACAATGAGCAGTTCTTC
cdr3_aa: CASSVDLRYNEQFF

clone_size: few
v_call: TRBV7-2
d_call: -
j_call: TRBJ2-2
cdr3_nt: TGTGCCAGCAGCCTCCCGAGACTGTGGACCGGGGAGCTGTTTTTT
cdr3_aa: CASSLPRLWTGELFF

clone_size: -
v_call: TRBV11-2
d_call: TRBD2
j_call: TRBJ2-3
cdr3_nt: TGTGCCAGCAGCTTAGGGACTAGCGCCCGCACAGATACGCAGTATTTT
cdr3_aa: CASSLGTSARTDTQYF

clone_size: -
v_call: TRBV25-1
d_call: -
j_call: TRBJ2-1
cdr3_nt: TGTGCCAGCGGGGGATCCGGGGATAGGTCCTACAATGAGCAGTTCTTC
cdr3_aa: CASGGSGDRSYNEQFF

clone_size: -
v_call: TRBV11-1
d_call: -
j_call: TRBJ2-2
cdr3_nt: TGTGCCAGCAGCTTAATTCTTGGCGCCGGGGAGCTGTTTTTT
cdr3_aa: CASSLILGAGELFF

clone_size: -
v_call: TRBV29-1
d_call: TRBD1
j_call: TRBJ1-5
cdr3_nt: TGCAGCGTCCGAGGACAGGGGGGACAGCCCCAGCATTTT
cdr3_aa: CSVRGQGGQPQHF

clone_size: -
v_call: TRBV21-1
d_call: -
j_call: TRBJ1-4
cdr3_nt: TGTGCCAGCAGCAAAGACCACAGACCTTCAACTAATGAAAAACTGTTTTTT
cdr3_aa: CASSKDHRPSTNEKLFF

clone_size: -
v_call: TRBV11-2
d_call: -
j_call: TRBJ2-3
cdr3_nt: TGTGCCAGCAGCCCCTGGGTCACAGATACGCAGTATTTT
cdr3_aa: CASSPWVTDTQYF

clone_size: -
v_call: TRBV10-2
d_call: TRBD2
j_call: TRBJ2-7
cdr3_nt: TGCGCCAGCAGTGACACGACTAGCGACAGATACGAGCAGTACTTC
cdr3_aa: CASSDTTSDRYEQYF